These T cell receptor beta chains were read from a single sample in a study of blood T cells in healthy people across ages. One entry per CDR3 protein, called by TCRdb with MiXCR from the 5' RACE reads. This table has almost 550,000 distinct CDR3 sequences, 24% appearing once. These data are also associated with another study on T cells of mothers and their children.

Sequenced sample: blood. The receptors come from a boy aged 5 to 17 in good health. The CDR3 runs from the conserved cysteine through the conserved F or W.

TRBJ2-4	TRBV29-1	CSVLAIDKNIQYF
TRBJ2-3	TRBV28	CASSPTQGASTDTQYF
-	TRBV7-8	CASSFLTSGISNEQFF
TRBJ1-2	TRBV2	CASSESEGSDGYTF
TRBJ1-6	TRBV28	CASSYISLDSPLHF
-	TRBV29-1	CSATAQGLYNEQFF
TRBJ1-1	TRBV28	CASSWGQTGNTEAFF
TRBJ1-1	TRBV29-1	CSVNRDTEAFF
TRBJ1-4	TRBV6-6	CASSYGDSRNEKLFF
TRBJ1-5	TRBV20-1	CSASTGEDQPQHF
TRBJ1-1	TRBV7-8	CASSSTGWEAFF
TRBJ1-2	TRBV11-2	CASSLGVESYGYTF
TRBJ1-2	TRBV5-5	CASSLWVGNYGYTF
TRBJ2-5	TRBV29-1	CSVDTLLGDRGQETQHF
TRBJ2-7	TRBV5-1	CASRVGENSYEQYF
TRBJ1-2	TRBV7-9	CASSLSRTQITYGYTF
TRBJ1-2	TRBV6-1	CASNPQGHFYGYTF
TRBJ2-7	TRBV14	CASSQRGFPREQYF
TRBJ2-6	TRBV12-3/TRBV12-4	CASSPSDRRSGANVLTF
TRBJ1-1	TRBV7-9	CASSLAAGTIEAFF
TRBJ1-1	TRBV14	CASSPYGRETEAFF
TRBJ2-1	TRBV7-3	CASSLKRDRDEQFF
TRBJ2-1	TRBV2	CASSERRPEQFF
TRBJ1-1	TRBV7-2	CASSWMWDSTEAFF
TRBJ2-3	TRBV28	CASSHDKTGGEGDTQYF
TRBJ2-7	TRBV20-1	CSASVLAGGHEQYF
TRBJ2-7	TRBV2	CASSERTGEGEQYF
TRBJ2-5	TRBV7-9	CASSLPSGMGETQYF
TRBJ2-7	TRBV6-5	CASSMGRNVEQYF
TRBJ2-3	TRBV7-6	CASSRRTGRIWDTQYF
TRBJ2-1	TRBV2	CASSFGGGESEFF
TRBJ2-5	TRBV7-2	CASSLSGDHQTQYF
TRBJ2-3	TRBV20-1	CSARDLGRGGGGTDTQYF
-	TRBV11-2	CASSSGTSGDEQFF
TRBJ1-2	TRBV11-2	CASSWDQGSGYGYTF